This passage covers 26 T cell receptor beta chains from one sample sequenced in a study of blood T cell repertoires in COVID-19. Sequencing was performed with immunoSEQ multiplex PCR; in TCRdb, only in-frame clones are kept and a portion is missing. The table has about 120,000 clones, roughly 79% seen once; the top ten hold about 2.3%. The sample was peripheral blood. All receptors derive from a man between 65 and 85 years old with acute or convalescent COVID-19.

The V gene is TRBV2, the J gene TRBJ2-3; the match to TRBD2 covers 8 bases. The CDR3 extends over 15 amino acids. Trimming cost V 3 bases and J 3 bases; bases outside gene matches: 5. Germline lookup yields CDR1 SNHLY and CDR2 FYNNEI. The CDR3 loop reads CASSDGRGATDTQYF. As DNA, the CDR3 is TGTGCCAGCAGTGATGGGCGGGGGGCTACAGATACGCAGTATTTT.

The genes are TRBV11-3 and TRBJ2-7; D may be TRBD1 (6 bases). Deletions cut 1 base from V and 2 bases from J, with 18 bases between. The CDR3 covers 17 residues. Germline V CDR1 and CDR2: SGHNT, YENEEA. The CDR3 loop is CASSLVGRGAQTYEQYF. Here the CDR3 DNA reads TGTGCCAGCAGCTTAGTTGGCAGGGGCGCACAAACCTACGAGCAGTACTTC.

The rearrangement uses TRBV5-1 and TRBJ1-2, with D maybe TRBD1 (5 bases). Germline CDR1 SGHRS, CDR2 YFSETQ. The CDR3 has 17 amino acids. V was clipped by 4 bases and J by 4 bases, with 23 bases between them. The CDR3 here is CASSHGVGGFLGYGYTF. The DNA for the CDR3 is TGCGCCAGCAGCCACGGAGTCGGGGGGTTCTTGGGCTATGGCTACACCTTC.

This clone was counted a few times. The chain has TRBV11-1 and TRBJ2-7; 8 bases align to TRBD2. The CDR3 is 14 amino acids. Per the germline V gene, CDR1 is SGHAT and CDR2 is FQDESV (reference sequence). Germline trimming cut 2 bases from V and 3 bases from J; bases unmatched to any gene: 3. Here the CDR3 reads CASSLNGGDYEQYF. CDR3 sequence (DNA): TGTGCCAGCAGCTTAAACGGGGGGGACTACGAGCAGTACTTC.

The V gene is TRBV6-5, the J gene TRBJ2-7; 11 bases line up with TRBD1. Trimming removed 7 bases from V and 1 base from J; junction bases left unmatched: 3. Germline values: CDR1 MNHEY, CDR2 SVGAGI. There are 14 residues in the CDR3. CDR3 nucleotide sequence: TGTGCCAGCACCAGGGACAGGGGGTCCTACGAGCAGTACTTC. It codes for CASTRDRGSYEQYF.

The V call is TRBV19, the J call TRBJ1-3; the D is unclear. The germline V gene encodes CDR1 LNHDA and CDR2 SQIVND (reference sequence). There are 14 residues in the CDR3. Deletions cut 1 base from V and 8 bases from J, with 12 bases between. CDR3 amino acids: CASSIAGYLDTIYF. DNA of the CDR3: TGTGCCAGTAGTATAGCGGGTTATTTGGACACCATATATTTT.

The chain links TRBV3-1 (or the pseudogene TRBV3-2) to TRBJ2-7; D call uncertain. V lost 7 bases and J lost 3, with 13 bases in between. Germline loops: CDR1 LGHDT, CDR2 YNNKEL (reference sequence). This CDR3 region has 13 residues. As DNA, the CDR3 is TGTGCCAGCAACAAAACCCCCGACTACGAGCAGTACTTC. Translated, it gives CASNKTPDYEQYF.

For this clone: One junction end disagrees with the germline gene, perhaps due to a read error. The V gene is TRBV7-7, the J gene TRBJ2-2, with D perhaps matching TRBD2 (5 bases). Per the germline V gene, CDR1 is SSHAT and CDR2 is FNYEAQ (reference sequence). The CDR3 length is 15 residues. The CDR3 spells CASSSTSVNTGELFF. The CDR3 DNA sequence: TGTGCTAGCAGCTCCACTAGTGTGAACACCGGGGAGCTGTTTTTT.

The rearrangement uses TRBV2 and TRBJ1-1; 10 bases map to TRBD1. The CDR3 is 15 residues long. V dropped 5 bases and J dropped 1; count of bases not matched to a gene: 4. In germline, CDR1 is SNHLY, CDR2 FYNNEI. Written as DNA, the CDR3 is TGTGCCAGCAGTTCCCGACAGGGGGCGAACACTGAAGCTTTCTTT. Protein sequence: CASSSRQGANTEAFF.

This clone has just a few counts. This chain connects TRBV14 to TRBJ1-2, with 9 bases aligning to TRBD1. Germline V gene lookup returns CDR1 SGHDN and CDR2 FVKESK. This CDR3 region has 16 residues. With V trimmed by 5 bases and J by 7 bases, 14 bases remained unmatched. The CDR3 DNA reads as TGTGCCAGCAGCAGAAGAGGTCTACAGGGGGCTAGTGGCTACACCTTC. Its protein is CASSRRGLQGASGYTF.

This chain links TRBV18 with TRBJ1-1; 7 bases agree with TRBD1. Trimming cost V 4 bases and J 1 base; bases outside gene matches: 9. Germline V gene lookup returns CDR1 KGHSH and CDR2 LQKENI. The CDR3 contains 16 residues. The CDR3: CASSLTGVIGNTEAFF. DNA for the CDR3: TGTGCCAGCTCACTAACAGGGGTCATAGGGAACACTGAAGCTTTCTTT. The full variable domain, with the rest looked up from reference TRBV18 and TRBJ1-1, is NAGVMQNPRHLVRRRGQEARLRCSPMKGHSHVYWYRQLPEEGLKFMVYLQKENIIDESGMPKERFSAEFPKEGPSILRIQQVVRGDSAAYFCASSLTGVIGNTEAFFGQGTRLTVV.

This chain connects TRBV5-4 to TRBJ2-3; TRBD1 matches 9 bases. Unmatched junction bases numbered 0, after V lost 3 bases and J lost 1 base. Germline values: CDR1 SGHNT, CDR2 YYREEE (reference sequence). The CDR3 consists of 14 residues. CDR3 sequence reads: CASSWDRGTDTQYF. CDR3 DNA: TGTGCCAGCAGCTGGGACAGGGGCACAGATACGCAGTATTTT.

The V and J genes are TRBV18 and TRBJ2-2, with 7 bases aligning to TRBD1. In germline, CDR1 is KGHSH, CDR2 LQKENI. The CDR3 extends over 13 amino acids. Losses at the gene ends were 5 bases for V and 7 bases for J; bases not matched to a gene: 4. The CDR3 region is CASSKQGNGELFF. The CDR3 coding sequence is TGTGCCAGCTCAAAACAGGGGAACGGGGAGCTGTTTTTT.

The chain couples TRBV11-3 to TRBJ2-1; 7 bases align to TRBD1. V gave up 1 base and J gave up 0 bases; unmatched junction bases: 6. In germline, CDR1 is SGHNT, CDR2 YENEEA. This CDR3 has 17 amino acids. The CDR3 region is CASSLAPQGISYNEQFF. In DNA form, the CDR3 reads TGTGCCAGCAGCTTAGCCCCACAGGGGATCTCCTACAATGAGCAGTTCTTC.

The chain has TRBV9 and TRBJ2-1; 7 bases line up with TRBD2. CDR1 is SGDLS and CDR2 is YYNGEE in the germline V gene. The junction had 2 bases not matched to a gene; V was cut back by 3 bases and J by 5 bases. The CDR3 totals 13 residues. The CDR3 region is CASSAGRNNEQFF. The CDR3 coding sequence is TGTGCCAGCAGCGCCGGGAGGAACAATGAGCAGTTCTTC.

The V call is TRBV5-1, the J call TRBJ1-2; 10 bases fit TRBD1. The length of the CDR3 is 15 residues. With 4 bases clipped from V and 4 bases from J, the junction kept 7 bases outside the gene matches. Looked up from germline, CDR1 is SGHRS and CDR2 is YFSETQ. The CDR3 loop reads CASSGVRDRGYGYTF. The CDR3 nucleotides read TGCGCCAGCAGCGGCGTCCGGGACAGGGGCTATGGCTACACCTTC.

The chain carries TRBV19 and TRBJ1-1; 7 bases line up with TRBD1. The V gene's germline CDR1 is LNHDA and CDR2 SQIVND (reference sequence). Trimming took 8 bases from V and 2 from J; bases not matched to a gene: 11. This CDR3 contains 15 residues. CDR3 in DNA: TGTGCCAGTGCATACCCGACAGGGCCAAACACTGAAGCTTTCTTT. As protein: CASAYPTGPNTEAFF.

The gene calls are TRBV7-6 and TRBJ1-2; D unclear. V lost 5 bases to trimming and J lost 7 bases, with 17 bases between them. Germline lookup yields CDR1 SGHVS and CDR2 FNYEAQ. The CDR3 has 14 residues. The CDR3 protein is CASSPLQDTAGYTF. Written as DNA, the CDR3 is TGTGCCAGCAGCCCGTTGCAGGATACGGCTGGCTACACCTTC.

The CDR3 region is CASSQAAGVYGYTF. The CDR3 DNA sequence: TGCGCCAGCAGCCAAGCGGCGGGGGTTTATGGCTACACCTTC. The rearrangement joins TRBV4-3 to TRBJ1-2, with D possibly matching TRBD1 (5 bases). CDR3 length: 14 residues. The V and J ends lost 1 base and 5 bases respectively, with 11 bases between them. The germline gives CDR1 LGHNA, CDR2 YSLEER.

The rearrangement uses TRBV4-2 and TRBJ2-3, with 16 bases identical to TRBD2. Germline CDR1 and CDR2: LGHNA and YNFKEQ. J was trimmed by 0 bases and V by 5 bases; bases with no gene match: 11. The CDR3 sequence is 20 residues long. In DNA form, the CDR3 reads TGTGCCAGCAGCTTACACCTGGGGACTAGCGGGGGGGTTAGCACAGATACGCAGTATTTT. It encodes CASSLHLGTSGGVSTDTQYF.

DNA for the CDR3: TGTGCCAGCTCACCCGCCCCCCGCGGCTACAATGAGCAGTTCTTC. Translating gives CASSPAPRGYNEQFF. The chain combines TRBV18 with TRBJ2-1, with D hard to call. Trimming shortened V by 3 bases and J by 3 bases, and 12 bases separated the two germline ends. CDR3 length equals 15 residues. CDR1 KGHSH and CDR2 LQKENI come from the germline V gene.

This sequence joins TRBV30 and TRBJ1-2, with D possibly matching TRBD1 (5 bases). V lost 2 bases and J 9 bases, leaving 10 bases between the germline ends. Germline CDR1 GTSNPN, CDR2 SVGIG (reference sequence). This CDR3 region has 11 residues. CDR3 sequence: CAWSPQGSYTF. For the CDR3, the DNA is TGTGCCTGGAGTCCGCAGGGAAGCTACACCTTC.

The chain has TRBV7-2 and TRBJ1-4, with D hard to call. Germline V gene lookup returns CDR1 SGHTA and CDR2 FQGNSA. The CDR3 is 13 amino acids. With 5 bases removed from V and 4 bases from J, the gap between germline ends came to 8 bases. The CDR3 sequence is CASSLNSNEKLFF. The CDR3 DNA follows: TGTGCCAGCAGCCTGAACAGTAATGAAAAACTGTTTTTT.

CDR3 sequence reads: CASGGKVGGSPETQYF. The CDR3 nucleotides are TGTGCCAGTGGGGGTAAGGTTGGGGGCTCCCCCGAGACCCAGTACTTC. The chain is built from TRBV19 and TRBJ2-5; a weak D match, TRBD1 (6 bases). This CDR3 has 16 amino acids. CDR1 is LNHDA and CDR2 is SQIVND in the germline V gene (reference sequence). V gave up 8 bases and J gave up 5 bases, with 24 bases separating them.

V and J are TRBV11-3 and TRBJ2-1; TRBD1 is a possible D gene (6 bases). Germline loops: CDR1 SGHNT, CDR2 YENEEA. V gave up 5 bases and J gave up 7 bases, with 24 bases separating them. The CDR3 has 17 amino acids. The CDR3, as DNA: TGTGCCAGCAGCCCCCGGTCCCGAAGCCAGGGGAGAAATGAGCAGTTCTTC. This encodes CASSPRSRSQGRNEQFF.

The chain is built from TRBV18 and TRBJ1-5, with TRBD1 matching over 9 bases. Germline assignment: CDR1 KGHSH and CDR2 LQKENI. The CDR3 runs to 16 residues. Germline trimming cut 2 bases from V and 1 base from J; bases unmatched to any gene: 3. This CDR3 is CASSPGTGISNQPQHF. The DNA for the CDR3 is TGTGCCAGCTCACCAGGGACAGGGATAAGCAATCAGCCCCAGCATTTT.